This passage covers 11 T cell receptor beta chains from one sample sequenced in a study of T cell responses to AZD1222 COVID-19 vaccine. Some clones are missing from TCRdb's copy, which holds only in-frame ones; the method was immunoSEQ multiplex PCR. In the table there are approximately 140,000 clones, about nine tenths of which are singletons. The sample was peripheral blood, taken on day 0 of MenACWY control vaccination. Source of these receptors: an adult in good health.

This chain connects TRBV29-1 to TRBJ1-1; the D is unclear. The CDR3 loop spans 11 amino acids. V dropped 3 bases and J dropped 10 bases, with 12 bases sitting between them. Per the germline V gene, CDR1 is SQVTM and CDR2 is ANQGSEA. The CDR3 nucleotides are TGCAGCGTTGACACAAAGTCGTCAGCTTTCTTT. Its protein is CSVDTKSSAFF. Full variable domain (rest looked up from reference TRBV29-1 and TRBJ1-1): SAVISQKPSRDICQRGTSLTIQCQVDSQVTMMFWYRQQPGQSLTLIATANQGSEATYESGFVIDKFPISRPNLTFSTLTVSNMSPEDSSIYLCSVDTKSSAFFGQGTRLTVV.

J is TRBJ2-2 and V is TRBV10-1; tentative D call: TRBD2 (6 bases). The germline V gene has CDR1 WNHNN and CDR2 SYGVQD (reference sequence). V was clipped by 2 bases and J by 3 bases, with 13 bases between them. The CDR3 covers 16 residues. In DNA, the CDR3 is TGCGCCAGCAGTGAGGCGGCTAGCGTCTACACCGGGGAGCTGTTTTTT. This codes for CASSEAASVYTGELFF.

The genes are TRBV5-4 and TRBJ2-2; D tentatively reads TRBD1 or TRBD2 (6 bases each). The germline V gene encodes CDR1 SGHNT and CDR2 YYREEE (reference sequence). V was shortened by 0 bases and J by 1 base, with 13 bases between the two germline ends. The CDR3 is 17 residues long. For the CDR3, the DNA is TGTGCCAGCAGCTTGGGAGGGGGACTTTTGAACACCGGGGAGCTGTTTTTT. Protein: CASSLGGGLLNTGELFF.

This clone was seen only once. At the DNA level, this CDR3 is encoded by other sequences in the same sample as well. The CDR3 coding sequence is TGTGCCAGCAGCTTGGGGAGGGGAGGGACTGAAGCTTTCTTT. As protein: CASSLGRGGTEAFF. The chain employs TRBV11-2 and TRBJ1-1; tentative D call: TRBD1 (5 bases). Germline CDR1 and CDR2: SGHAT and FQNNGV. V gave up 3 bases and J gave up 5 bases, with 13 bases separating them. The CDR3 contains 14 residues.

The chain couples TRBV6-5 to TRBJ1-2; D is undetermined. Germline-derived CDR1 and CDR2 are MNHEY and SVGAGI. The ends were cut back, 7 bases at V and 1 base at J, with 16 bases in the middle. The CDR3 spans 15 residues. As DNA, the CDR3 is TGTGCCAGCACCCTTGGGATAGGGAATAACTATGGCTACACCTTC. Translating it yields CASTLGIGNNYGYTF.

V usage is TRBV19 and J usage is TRBJ1-1; no clear D gene. The V end lost 5 bases, the J end lost 0 bases, and 7 bases lay between the germline ends. This CDR3 is built from 13 residues. Germline V gene lookup returns CDR1 LNHDA and CDR2 SQIVND (reference sequence). CDR3 nucleotides: TGTGCCAGTAGTTCCGTCTTGAACACTGAAGCTTTCTTT. Its translation is CASSSVLNTEAFF.

This chain uses TRBV5-4 with TRBJ1-3, with 11 positions matching TRBD1. V lost 4 bases, J lost 0 bases, and 9 bases stayed unmatched. Germline CDR1 is SGHNT and CDR2 is YYREEE (reference sequence). The CDR3 totals 18 residues. CDR3 sequence: CASSPGTGGLGSGNTIYF. The CDR3 DNA reads as TGTGCCAGCAGCCCCGGGACAGGGGGATTGGGCTCTGGAAACACCATATATTTT.

The chain is built from TRBV27 and TRBJ2-4; weak D call: TRBD1 (5 bases). This CDR3 region has 14 residues. The V and J ends lost 2 bases and 9 bases respectively, with 14 bases between them. Germline V gene sequence: CDR1 MNHEY, CDR2 SMNVEV (reference sequence). DNA for the CDR3: TGTGCCAGCAGTTTACAACAGGACACGGGCATTCAGTACTTC. Protein sequence: CASSLQQDTGIQYF.

The chain has TRBV27 and TRBJ1-5; the match to TRBD1 covers 7 bases. Trimming took 6 bases from V and 7 from J; bases not matched to a gene: 3. Germline assignment: CDR1 MNHEY and CDR2 SMNVEV (reference sequence). The length of the CDR3 is 12 residues. CDR3 loop: CASRQGRQPQHF. As DNA, the CDR3 is TGTGCCAGCAGACAGGGGCGGCAGCCCCAGCATTTT.

V gene TRBV2 combines with J gene TRBJ2-7; D ambiguous. The CDR3 has 12 amino acids. CDR1 and CDR2 from the germline V gene are SNHLY and FYNNEI. The V end was cut by 2 bases, the J end by 3 bases, with 5 bases between. As DNA, the CDR3 is TGTGCCAGCAGTGAACGGAACTACGAGCAGTACTTC. Translating it yields CASSERNYEQYF.

This rearrangement joins TRBV5-8 to TRBJ2-7, with D possibly matching TRBD1 (6 bases). Germline loops: CDR1 SGHTS, CDR2 YDEGEE. Trimming took off 6 bases at V and 0 bases at J, with 13 bases between the two ends. This CDR3 comprises 14 residues. The CDR3 coding sequence is TGTGCCAGCAACCCCAGGGGAAGCTCCTACGAGCAGTACTTC. This encodes CASNPRGSSYEQYF. Looking up the rest from reference TRBV5-8 and TRBJ2-7 gives the full variable domain: EAGVTQSPTHLIKTRGQQATLRCSPISGHTSVYWYQQALGLGLQFLLWYDEGEERNRGNFPPRFSGRQFPNYSSELNVNALELEDSALYLCASNPRGSSYEQYFGPGTRLTVT.